The table lists the clone carrying this T cell receptor (beta chain) with a few counts. Its antigen is undetermined. This sample is drawn from a study of long-term antiretroviral therapy in people with HIV. Study as a whole: The earliest samples came from an era when ART typically awaited falling CD4 counts.

Overall study findings and caveats: After ART, diversity increased yet remained lower than transplant donor controls. The repertoire was dominated at all time points by clones expanded before ART. Controls had broader CDR3 length ranges than HIV repertoires did.

Trimming removed 6 bases from V and 10 bases from J, with 10 bases in between. The CDR3 runs to 12 residues. CDR1 and CDR2 from the germline V gene are MNHEY and SVGAGI. Researchers ran immunoSEQ v3.0 at survey level. Sequencing used immunoSEQ multiplex PCR; TCRdb keeps in-frame clones, though not all of them. Found here are about 16,000 clones, over 70% of them singletons; the top ten hold about 14%. The rearrangement uses TRBV6-5 and TRBJ1-6; D gene unclear. This clonotype was obtained from a woman aged 50 to 60 with HIV. The sequencing here drew on unsorted PBMCs, taken 1.5 years before starting antiretroviral therapy. This CDR3 is CASRRAESPLHF. CDR3 coding DNA: TGTGCCAGCAGAAGAGCCGAGTCACCCCTCCACTTT.